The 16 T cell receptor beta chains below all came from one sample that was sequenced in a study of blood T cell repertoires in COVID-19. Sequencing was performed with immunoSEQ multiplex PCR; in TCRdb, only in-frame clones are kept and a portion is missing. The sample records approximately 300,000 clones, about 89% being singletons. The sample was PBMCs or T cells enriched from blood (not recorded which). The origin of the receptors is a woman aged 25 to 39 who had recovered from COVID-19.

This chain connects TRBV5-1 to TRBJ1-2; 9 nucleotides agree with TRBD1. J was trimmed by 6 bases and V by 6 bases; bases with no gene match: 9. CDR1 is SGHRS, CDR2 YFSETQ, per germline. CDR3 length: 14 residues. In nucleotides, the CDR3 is TGCGCCAGCACAATACAGGGGGCAGAGGATGGCTACACCTTC. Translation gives CASTIQGAEDGYTF.

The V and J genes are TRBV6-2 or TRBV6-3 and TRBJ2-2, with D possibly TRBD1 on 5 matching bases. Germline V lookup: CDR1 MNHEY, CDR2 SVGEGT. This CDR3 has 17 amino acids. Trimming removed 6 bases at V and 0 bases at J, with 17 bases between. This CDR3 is CASSSTLGVPNTGELFF. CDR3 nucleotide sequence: TGTGCCAGCAGCTCGACCTTAGGGGTCCCGAACACCGGGGAGCTGTTTTTT.

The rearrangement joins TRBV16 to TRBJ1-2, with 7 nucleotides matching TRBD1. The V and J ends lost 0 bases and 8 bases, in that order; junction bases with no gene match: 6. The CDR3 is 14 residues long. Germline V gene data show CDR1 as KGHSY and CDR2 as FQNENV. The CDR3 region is CASSQSDREGGYTF. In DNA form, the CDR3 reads TGTGCCAGCAGCCAATCCGACAGGGAAGGCGGCTACACCTTC.

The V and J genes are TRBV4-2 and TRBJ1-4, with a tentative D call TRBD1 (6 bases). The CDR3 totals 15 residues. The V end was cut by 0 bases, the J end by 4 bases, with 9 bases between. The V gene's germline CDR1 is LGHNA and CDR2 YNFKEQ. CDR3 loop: CASSQDLGGNEKLFF. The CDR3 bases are TGTGCCAGCAGCCAAGATTTAGGGGGTAATGAAAAACTGTTTTTT.

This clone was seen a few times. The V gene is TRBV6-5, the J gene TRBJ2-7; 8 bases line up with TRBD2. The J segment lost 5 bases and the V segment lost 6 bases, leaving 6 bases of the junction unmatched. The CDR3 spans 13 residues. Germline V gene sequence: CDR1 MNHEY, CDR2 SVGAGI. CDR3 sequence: CASRASGGDEQYF. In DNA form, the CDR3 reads TGTGCCAGCAGGGCCAGCGGGGGAGACGAGCAGTACTTC.

The CDR3 loop reads CASSPTRREQYF. DNA of the CDR3: TGTGCCAGCAGCCCGACTAGACGAGAGCAGTACTTC. V usage is TRBV2 and J usage is TRBJ2-7; possible D gene TRBD2, 6 bases. This CDR3 contains 12 residues. The germline V gene encodes CDR1 SNHLY and CDR2 FYNNEI. Trimming took 6 bases from V and 7 from J, leaving 13 bases between them. The full variable domain, in which reference TRBV2 and TRBJ2-7 provide the parts outside the CDR3, is EPEVTQTPSHQVTQMGQEVILRCVPISNHLYFYWYRQILGQKVEFLVSFYNNEISEKSEIFDDQFSVERPDGSNFTLKIRSTKLEDSAMYFCASSPTRREQYFGPGTRLTVT.

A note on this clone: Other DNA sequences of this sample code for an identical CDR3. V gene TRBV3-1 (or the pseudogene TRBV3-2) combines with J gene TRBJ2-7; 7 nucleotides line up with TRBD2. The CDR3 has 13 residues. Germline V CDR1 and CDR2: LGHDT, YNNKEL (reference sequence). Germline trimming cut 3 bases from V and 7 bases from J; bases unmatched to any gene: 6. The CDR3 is CASSQGRAGEQYF. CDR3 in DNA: TGTGCCAGCAGCCAGGGGAGGGCAGGGGAGCAGTACTTC.

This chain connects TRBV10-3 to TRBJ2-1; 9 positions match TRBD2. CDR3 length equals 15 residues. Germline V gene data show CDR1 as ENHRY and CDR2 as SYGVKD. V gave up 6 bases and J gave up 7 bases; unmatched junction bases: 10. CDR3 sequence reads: CAISSASGELNEQFF. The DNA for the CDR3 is TGTGCCATCAGCTCCGCTAGCGGGGAATTGAATGAGCAGTTCTTC.

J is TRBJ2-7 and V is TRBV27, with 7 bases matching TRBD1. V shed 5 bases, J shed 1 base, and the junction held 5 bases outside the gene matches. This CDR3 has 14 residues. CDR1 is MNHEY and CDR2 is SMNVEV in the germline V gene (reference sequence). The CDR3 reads CASSPYRGSYEQYF. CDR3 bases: TGTGCCAGCAGTCCCTACAGGGGATCCTACGAGCAGTACTTC.

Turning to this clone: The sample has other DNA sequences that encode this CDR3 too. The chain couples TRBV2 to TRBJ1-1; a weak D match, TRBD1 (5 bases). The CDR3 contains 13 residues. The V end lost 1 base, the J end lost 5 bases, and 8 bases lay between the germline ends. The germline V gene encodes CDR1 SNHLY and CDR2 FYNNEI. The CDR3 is CASSEEGRTEAFF. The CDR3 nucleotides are TGTGCCAGCAGTGAAGAGGGGCGGACTGAAGCTTTCTTT. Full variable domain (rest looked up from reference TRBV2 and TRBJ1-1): EPEVTQTPSHQVTQMGQEVILRCVPISNHLYFYWYRQILGQKVEFLVSFYNNEISEKSEIFDDQFSVERPDGSNFTLKIRSTKLEDSAMYFCASSEEGRTEAFFGQGTRLTVV.

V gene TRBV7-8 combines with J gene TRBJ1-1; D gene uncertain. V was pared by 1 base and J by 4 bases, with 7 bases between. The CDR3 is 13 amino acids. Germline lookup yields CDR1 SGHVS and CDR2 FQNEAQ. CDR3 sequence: CASSLGVSTEAFF. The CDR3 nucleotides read TGTGCCAGCAGCTTAGGAGTTAGCACTGAAGCTTTCTTT.

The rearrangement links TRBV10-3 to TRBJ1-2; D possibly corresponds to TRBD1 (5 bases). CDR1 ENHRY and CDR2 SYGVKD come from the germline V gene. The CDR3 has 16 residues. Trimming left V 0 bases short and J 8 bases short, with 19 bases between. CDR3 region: CAISESGGWGLEGYTF. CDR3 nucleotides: TGTGCCATCAGTGAGTCTGGTGGGTGGGGCCTCGAGGGCTACACCTTC.

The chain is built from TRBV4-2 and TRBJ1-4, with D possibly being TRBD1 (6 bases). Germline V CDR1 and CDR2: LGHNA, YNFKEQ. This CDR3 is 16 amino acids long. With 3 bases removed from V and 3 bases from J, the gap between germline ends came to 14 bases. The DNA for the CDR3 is TGTGCCAGCAGCCATCGTGGGGGCGAAGCTAATGAAAAACTGTTTTTT. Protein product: CASSHRGGEANEKLFF.

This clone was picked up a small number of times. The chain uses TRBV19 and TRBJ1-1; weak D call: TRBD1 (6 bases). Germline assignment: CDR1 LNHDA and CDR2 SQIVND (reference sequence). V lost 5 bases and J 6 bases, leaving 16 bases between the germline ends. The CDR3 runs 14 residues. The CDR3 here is CASSPVAGTPEAFF. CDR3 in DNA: TGTGCCAGTAGTCCTGTTGCCGGGACACCTGAAGCTTTCTTT.

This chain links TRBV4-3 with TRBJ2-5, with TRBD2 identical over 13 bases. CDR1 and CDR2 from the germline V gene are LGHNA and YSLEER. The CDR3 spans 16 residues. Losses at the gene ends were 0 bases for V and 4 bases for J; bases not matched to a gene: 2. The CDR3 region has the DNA TGCGCCAGCAGCCAAGATAGACTAGCGGGGGGAGAGACCCAGTACTTC. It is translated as CASSQDRLAGGETQYF.

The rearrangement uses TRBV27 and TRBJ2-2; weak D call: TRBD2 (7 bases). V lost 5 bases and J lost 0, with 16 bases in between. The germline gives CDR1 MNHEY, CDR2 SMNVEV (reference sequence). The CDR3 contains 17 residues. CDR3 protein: CASSPFGGASNTGELFF. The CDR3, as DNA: TGTGCCAGCAGTCCATTTGGGGGGGCGTCGAACACCGGGGAGCTGTTTTTT.